This record looks at one TCR beta chain sequence and its context. Its antigen remains unidentified. This sample is part of a study of T cell repertoires in cytomegalovirus infection. Background on the study: An indication of both CMV infection and matching HLA type came from public TCR beta signatures.

Findings and limits, study-wide: Summed public TCR beta family frequency identified CMV carriers bearing the relevant HLA. What dominated the ex vivo response were HLA-C-restricted CMV-specific TCR beta clonotypes.

The CDR3 contains 15 residues. Trimming shortened V by 6 bases and J by 1 base, and 10 bases separated the two germline ends. Germline CDR1 and CDR2: MDHEN and SYDVKM. MiXCR, run by TCRdb on the reads, gives a single entry per CDR3 protein. The repertoire consists of more than 250,000 distinct CDR3 sequences, with roughly 13% occurring once and the leading ten covering around 8.8%. The V call is TRBV28, the J call TRBJ2-6, with D perhaps matching TRBD2 (6 bases). Specimen: PBMCs. The receptor's source is a human donor in good health (CMV status not recorded). Some clones in this sample may be carry-over from other donors' samples. CDR3 nucleotides: TGTGCCAGCAGCCACGGGGGTTCTGGGGCCAACGTCCTGACTTTC. Translated: CASSHGGSGANVLTF.